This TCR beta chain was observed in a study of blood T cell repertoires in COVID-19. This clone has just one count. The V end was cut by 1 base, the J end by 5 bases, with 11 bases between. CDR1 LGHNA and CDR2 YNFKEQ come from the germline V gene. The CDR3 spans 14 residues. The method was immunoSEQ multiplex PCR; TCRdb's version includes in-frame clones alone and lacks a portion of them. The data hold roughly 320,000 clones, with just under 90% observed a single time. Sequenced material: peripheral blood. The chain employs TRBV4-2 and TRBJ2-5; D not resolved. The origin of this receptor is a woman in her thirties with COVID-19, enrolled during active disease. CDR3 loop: CASSQARRSETQYF. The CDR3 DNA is TGTGCCAGCAGCCAAGCCCGCCGGTCGGAGACCCAGTACTTC.